What follows are 7 T cell receptor beta chains derived from one specimen sequenced in a study of blood T cell repertoires in COVID-19. The data were produced by immunoSEQ multiplex PCR, yet TCRdb's version contains in-frame clones alone and is incomplete. In the table there are more than 95,000 clones, around 80% of which are singletons. Sequencing was done on a sample of peripheral blood. Source of these receptors: a man older than 75 with acute or convalescent COVID-19.

The genes are TRBV20-1 and TRBJ2-7, with D tentatively TRBD1 (6 bases). Trimming removed 8 bases at V and 6 bases at J, with 14 bases between. This CDR3 comprises 11 residues. Germline CDR1 and CDR2: DFQATT and SNEGSKA (reference sequence). The CDR3 protein is CSTGQMGEQYF. The DNA for the CDR3 is TGCAGTACAGGGCAGATGGGCGAGCAGTACTTC.

The chain couples TRBV6-5 to TRBJ2-7; D call uncertain. Trimming took off 5 bases at V and 6 bases at J, with 14 bases between the two ends. Germline loops: CDR1 MNHEY, CDR2 SVGAGI. This CDR3 spans 13 amino acids. The CDR3 loop reads CASSIPPSGEQYF. In DNA form, the CDR3 reads TGTGCCAGCAGTATCCCTCCGTCCGGCGAGCAGTACTTC.

V usage is TRBV3-1 (or the pseudogene TRBV3-2) and J usage is TRBJ2-5; 7 nucleotides align to TRBD1. V was clipped by 1 base and J by 0 bases; unmatched bases: 5. CDR3 length: 16 residues. Germline values: CDR1 LGHDT, CDR2 YNNKEL (reference sequence). The CDR3 loop reads CASSQGRDRDQETQYF. The CDR3 nucleotides are TGTGCCAGCAGCCAAGGGAGAGACAGGGACCAAGAGACCCAGTACTTC.

The V call is TRBV30, the J call TRBJ1-6; D is undetermined. Germline V gives CDR1 GTSNPN, CDR2 SVGIG (reference sequence). V lost 1 base and J lost 7, with 20 bases in between. The CDR3 runs 17 residues. The CDR3 DNA sequence: TGTGCCTGGAGTGCACAGCCTCGGACTTTAAGCAATTCACCCCTCCACTTT. Its translation: CAWSAQPRTLSNSPLHF.

This chain connects TRBV30 to TRBJ2-7, with TRBD1 identical over 8 bases. This CDR3 contains 14 residues. Germline V gene lookup returns CDR1 GTSNPN and CDR2 SVGIG (reference sequence). V trimming: 2 bases; J trimming: 3 bases; junction bases outside the gene matches: 6. The DNA of the CDR3 is TGTGCCTGGAGTTTTGGGACAGGACTCTACGAGCAGTACTTC. This sequence encodes CAWSFGTGLYEQYF.

The V gene is TRBV19, the J gene TRBJ2-1; D might be TRBD1 (9 bases). The CDR3 has 20 amino acids. Germline CDR1 is LNHDA and CDR2 is SQIVND (reference sequence). Trimming cost V 4 bases and J 0 bases, with 25 bases left between them. Here the CDR3 reads CASSRGQGLASGLSYNEQFF. The CDR3 DNA sequence: TGTGCCAGTAGTAGGGGACAGGGCTTGGCTAGCGGGCTCTCCTACAATGAGCAGTTCTTC.

The V and J genes are TRBV5-5 and TRBJ2-2; 13 bases fit TRBD2. The CDR3 extends over 18 amino acids. Germline V CDR1 and CDR2: SGHKS, YYEKEE (reference sequence). V was pared by 1 base and J by 2 bases, with 5 bases of the junction left unmatched. For the CDR3, the DNA is TGTGCCAGCAGCTTGAACGGACTAGCGGGGGCAAACACCGGGGAGCTGTTTTTT. It is translated as CASSLNGLAGANTGELFF.